Sequencing of this T cell receptor (beta chain) was carried out in a study of T cells in Graves' hyperthyroidism and ophthalmopathy. Study-wide results and caveats: From stable hyperthyroidism, ophthalmopathy was separated by a 13 V-J model.

The CDR3 loop spans 15 amino acids. V lost 2 bases, J lost 4 bases, and 15 bases lay in between. Germline lookup yields CDR1 SGHRS and CDR2 YFSETQ. TCR beta CDR3 regions were amplified from RNA. The TCR CDR3 first-round RT-PCR relied on the HTBI primer set. TCRdb reprocessed the multiplex PCR reads with MiXCR, giving one entry per CDR3 protein. Among under 400,000 distinct CDR3 sequences listed, around 14% were seen once. The sample holds many counts of this clonotype. No antigen is known for it. Patients showing uncontrolled infection, other autoimmune disease, pregnancy or lactation were ineligible. Extraction of PBMCs used under 13 ml of fresh peripheral blood.

The clonotype was recovered from a young woman with Graves' hyperthyroidism. Sequencing was carried out using blood. The genes are TRBV5-1 and TRBJ1-2, with D possibly being TRBD1 (6 bases). In nucleotides, the CDR3 is TGCGCCAGCAGCTTTACACAGGGAGTTGGCTATGGCTACACCTTC. This translates into CASSFTQGVGYGYTF.